The present entry profiles one T cell receptor (beta chain) with its context. This clonotype was seen ten or more times. Its antigen specificity is not known. Per-nucleotide qualities are absent, and no much larger clonotype sits a single base away. This entry is derived from a study of T cell repertoires and leukemia-associated antigens (dated by TCRdb to 2018 to 2020). With regard to the full study: About 5.1 to 7 million read pairs and about 3 to 5.0 million effective reads were obtained per sample, with roughly 16 million effective reads obtained overall. Using in vitro peptide stimulation of healthy T cells, the study sought to determine the antigen recognized by a TCR Vbeta21 clone earlier detected in CML patients. What the study reported, not specific to this receptor: No significant differences among the four groups were observed in the numbers of Vbeta genes (roughly 60), Jbeta genes (around 15), VDJ rearrangements, or unique CDR3s. The antigen specificity and function of the expanded clones were not directly tested, and further investigation of both was required.

CD3+ T cells were initially rested overnight at 2.5 million cells/mL in RPMI 1640 lacking fetal bovine serum. MACS immunomagnetic beads were used, per the manufacturer's instructions, to isolate CD3+ T cells from PBMCs. Total RNA was extracted from the cultured T cells using TRIzol reagent. TCRbeta libraries were amplified from RNA by 5' rapid amplification of cDNA ends (5'RACE). Library concentration and integrity were checked with Qubit, an Agilent instrument, and quantitative PCR before sequencing. Qualified libraries were sequenced on Illumina HiSeq or MiSeq by a commercial service provider. As for how the authors treated the data: MiXCR version 1.8.2 was used to identify TCR sequences in each sample. Qualified clones required a CDR3 longer than four amino acids, an in-frame nucleotide length, and no stop codon. A read counted as effective if the read contained the complete CDR3 structure. Expanded clones were validated by RT-PCR with 24 Vbeta primers, GeneScan spectratyping, and Sanger sequencing. TCRdb reprocessing: public reads trimmed at Q25 with fastp, clones called with MiXCR, in-frame beta chains kept. Records with the same CDR3 protein are collapsed into one entry carrying the most frequent genes and DNA. The V and J calls shown here were made by TCRdb, not taken from the authors' results. This sample is represented by around 12,000 distinct CDR3 sequences; about 45% of them were singletons. Of the sample, about a quarter is held by the ten largest clones.

The CDR3 runs 17 residues from the cysteine to the phenylalanine. The retained sequence is limited to the CDR3, 51 bases, with the frame set at the first base. After removal of 7 bases from V and 5 bases from J, the junction retains 10 bases not matched to a gene. The germline V gene (reference sequence) specifies LGHDT as CDR1 and YNNKEL as CDR2. This TCR was recovered from a female donor in good health. What was sequenced was CD3+ T cells sorted from blood and cultured. The chain links TRBV3-1 with TRBJ2-5; TRBD2 aligns with 16 central bases. The CDR3 reads CASTPGLAGGGGETQYF. The DNA sequence is as follows: TGTGCCAGCACTCCGGGACTAGCGGGAGGGGGTGGCGAGACCCAGTACTTC.